The source of this T cell receptor beta chain is a study of early T cells in non-severe SARS-CoV-2 infection (dated by TCRdb to about 2021). Background for the entire study: Bulk RNA from unsorted whole blood was used for TCR sequencing, so alpha and beta chains could not be paired. On the study overall, not on this receptor specifically: VDJdb matching was skewed toward anti-spike CD8 responses and likely underestimated virus-specific expansions by missing private and CD4 specificities.

The germline V gene encodes CDR1 LGHNA and CDR2 YNFKEQ. V and J are trimmed by 0 bases and 1 base, and the gene matches miss 4 bases of the junction. Including the terminal cysteine and phenylalanine, the CDR3 comprises 17 residues. Only the CDR3 DNA is retained, 51 bases long and in frame from the first base. This was a case-control study nested in a cohort of healthcare workers in London, UK, who had nasopharyngeal swab PCR tests and blood samples taken every week. Healthcare workers were enrolled in the week of the UK lockdown, from 23 to 31 March 2020, and were followed every week for up to roughly 15 weeks. Receptor amplification or capture employed 5' RACE. These reads were obtained on a NextSeq 500. To correct for sequencing error and PCR bias, the TCR library protocol tagged individual cDNA molecules with unique molecular identifiers. TCR alpha and beta chains were both sequenced, and the abundances of alpha and beta sequences in each sample were closely correlated with each other. In the paper's pipeline: V gene, J gene and CDR3 annotation of TCR sequences was performed with Decombinator V4. TCRs were defined as expanded if a significant change between any two time points was detected under a Poisson model with p below 0.0001. TCR abundances were normalised to the total number of TCRs sequenced per sample and expressed as counts per million. MAIT TCRs were defined by TRAV1-2 paired with TRAJ12, TRAJ20 or TRAJ33, and iNKT TCRs by TRAV10 paired with TRAJ18. VDJdb, accessed 1 November 2021, was searched for CMV, EBV and SARS-CoV-2 annotated TCRs, excluding TCRs annotated for multiple antigens. Through fastp at Q25 and MiXCR, TCRdb rebuilt clones from the public reads, retaining in-frame beta chains. Every distinct CDR3 protein forms one entry, paired with its most common genes and DNA. None of the V and J calls come from the authors' own analysis; TCRdb made them. In this sample the table shows 30,000 or so distinct CDR3 sequences, 4.5% of which occur a single time. The ten largest make up over 6% of the sample.

This clonotype came up a few times. The clone's antigen remains unknown. Qualities for individual bases were not recorded, and no much larger clone is one base off. The rearrangement joined TRBV4-2 to TRBJ2-4, with 9 bases in between that match TRBD2. This TCR was sampled from an adult who was a healthcare worker with PCR-confirmed SARS-CoV-2 infection or an uninfected control (not recorded which). Sequencing was done on a sample of whole blood. The CDR3 sequence is CASSQDFSGGAKNIQYF. The DNA sequence follows: TGTGCCAGCAGCCAAGATTTCAGCGGGGGGGCCAAAAACATTCAGTACTTC.